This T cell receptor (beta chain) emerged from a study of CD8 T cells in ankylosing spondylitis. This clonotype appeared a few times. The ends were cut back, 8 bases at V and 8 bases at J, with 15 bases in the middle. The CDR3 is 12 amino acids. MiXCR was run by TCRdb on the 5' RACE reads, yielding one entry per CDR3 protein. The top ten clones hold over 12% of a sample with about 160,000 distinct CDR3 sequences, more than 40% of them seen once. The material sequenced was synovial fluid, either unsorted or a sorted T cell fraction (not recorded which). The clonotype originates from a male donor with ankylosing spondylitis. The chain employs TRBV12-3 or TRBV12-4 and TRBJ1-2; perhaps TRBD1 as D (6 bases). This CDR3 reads CASLGGANGYTF. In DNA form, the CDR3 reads TGTGCCAGCCTGGGGGGGGCCAACGGCTACACCTTC.